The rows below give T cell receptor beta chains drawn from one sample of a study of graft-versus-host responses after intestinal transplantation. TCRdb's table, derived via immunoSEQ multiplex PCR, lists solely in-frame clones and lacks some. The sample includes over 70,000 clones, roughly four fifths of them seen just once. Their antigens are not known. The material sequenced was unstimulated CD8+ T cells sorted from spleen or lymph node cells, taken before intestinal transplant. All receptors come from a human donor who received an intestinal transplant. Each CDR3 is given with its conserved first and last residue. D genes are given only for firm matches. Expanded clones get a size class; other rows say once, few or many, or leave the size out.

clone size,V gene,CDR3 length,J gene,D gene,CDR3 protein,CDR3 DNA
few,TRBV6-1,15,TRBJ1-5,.,CASSEFRLPNQPQHF,TGTGCCAGCAGTGAATTCAGGTTACCAAATCAGCCCCAGCATTTT
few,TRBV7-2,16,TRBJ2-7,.,CASSLEGAGTGYEQYF,TGTGCCAGCAGCTTAGAAGGAGCTGGGACGGGCTACGAGCAGTACTTC
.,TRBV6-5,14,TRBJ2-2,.,CASSTLGGAGELFF,TGTGCCAGCAGCACCCTAGGGGGTGCCGGGGAGCTGTTTTTT
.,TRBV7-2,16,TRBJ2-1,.,CASSLEAGPPRNEQFF,TGTGCCAGCAGCTTAGAGGCGGGGCCCCCCCGCAATGAGCAGTTCTTC
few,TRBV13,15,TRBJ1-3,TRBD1,CASSLDQGAGNTIYF,TGTGCCAGCAGCTTAGACCAGGGGGCTGGAAACACCATATATTTT
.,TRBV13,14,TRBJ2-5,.,CASSLTSPGETQYF,TGTGCCAGCAGCCTGACTTCCCCCGGAGAGACCCAGTACTTC
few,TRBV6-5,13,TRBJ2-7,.,CASTPGASYEQYF,TGTGCCAGCACCCCAGGGGCTTCCTACGAGCAGTACTTC
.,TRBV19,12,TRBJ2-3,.,CASSIRYDTQYF,TGTGCCAGTAGTATACGGTACGATACGCAGTATTTT
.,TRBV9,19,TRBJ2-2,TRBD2,CASSVVPGLAGGPTGELFF,TGTGCCAGCAGCGTTGTTCCTGGACTAGCGGGAGGGCCAACCGGGGAGCTGTTTTTT
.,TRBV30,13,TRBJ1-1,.,CAWTEVEGTEAFF,TGTGCCTGGACTGAGGTCGAGGGCACTGAAGCTTTCTTT